The 27 T cell receptor beta chains below come from one sample, sequenced in a study of tumor-infiltrating lymphocytes in primary liver carcinoma. Priming with a constant-region primer yielded TCR beta cDNA from about 480 ng total RNA. Three nested multiplex PCR rounds, a slightly modified ARM-PCR, produced the libraries for TCR beta. Each of the first two PCR rounds ran nine to ten cycles with TRBV1-TRBV30 forward and C-beta reverse primers. One entry per CDR3 protein, called by TCRdb with MiXCR from the multiplex PCR reads. The sample includes 95,000 to 100,000 distinct CDR3 sequences, about 70% seen only once; the top ten take roughly an eighth. The roughly 18-32 mg bulk tissue piece was not sorted before simultaneous RNA and DNA extraction. Material for sequencing was liver tumor tissue from sampling region 2. The subset was: tumor region T2, inferior pole. All receptors come from a woman in her sixties or seventies with primary liver carcinoma and hepatitis B virus infection.

There are many counts of this clonotype. This chain connects TRBV7-9 to TRBJ1-4; no firm D call. The germline V gene has CDR1 SEHNR and CDR2 FQNEAQ (reference sequence). V shed 0 bases and J shed 7 bases, with 12 bases lying between them. This CDR3 comprises 15 residues. The CDR3 DNA sequence: TGTGCCAGCAGCTTAGCAAGCCCGAAGGGTGAAAAACTGTTTTTT. This gives the protein CASSLASPKGEKLFF.

This clonotype showed up many times. V usage is TRBV30 and J usage is TRBJ2-1; 8 bases map to TRBD2. The junction had 2 bases not matched to a gene; V was cut back by 2 bases and J by 2 bases. This CDR3 is built from 14 residues. Germline lookup yields CDR1 GTSNPN and CDR2 SVGIG (reference sequence). DNA of the CDR3: TGTGCCTGGAGTCGCGGGAGGACCTACAATGAGCAGTTCTTC. Protein sequence: CAWSRGRTYNEQFF.

This CDR3 is CASSLRPSGAQHF. Written as DNA, the CDR3 is TGTGCCAGCAGCTTGCGGCCGTCAGGGGCCCAGCATTTT. The rearrangement uses TRBV5-5 and TRBJ1-5; TRBD1 is a possible D gene (6 bases). CDR1 is SGHKS and CDR2 is YYEKEE in the germline V gene (reference sequence). This CDR3 is 13 amino acids long. V gave up 1 base and J gave up 11 bases, with 13 bases separating them. Full variable domain (rest looked up from reference TRBV5-5 and TRBJ1-5): DAGVTQSPTHLIKTRGQQVTLRCSPISGHKSVSWYQQVLGQGPQFIFQYYEKEERGRGNFPDRFSARQFPNYSSELNVNALLLGDSALYLCASSLRPSGAQHFGDGTRLSIL.

This clonotype was detected once. The chain recombines TRBV11-2 with TRBJ2-3; 8 bases agree with TRBD1. Germline V gene lookup returns CDR1 SGHAT and CDR2 FQNNGV. V trimming: 10 bases; J trimming: 5 bases; junction bases outside the gene matches: 17. This CDR3 region has 16 residues. In DNA form, the CDR3 reads TGTGCCAACATCTCAACCCGGTTACAGGGGGTAGATACGCAGTATTTT. Residues: CANISTRLQGVDTQYF. The whole variable domain, remainder taken from reference TRBV11-2 and TRBJ2-3, is EAGVAQSPRYKIIEKRQSVAFWCNPISGHATLYWYQQILGQGPKLLIQFQNNGVVDDSQLPKDRFSAERLKGVDSTLKIQPAKLEDSAVYLCANISTRLQGVDTQYFGPGTRLTVL.

In regard to this clonotype: One junction end disagrees with the germline gene, perhaps due to a read error. V usage is TRBV11-1 and J usage is TRBJ2-6, with D possibly TRBD1 on 6 matching bases. CDR1 and CDR2 (germline): SGHAT, FQDESV (reference sequence). The CDR3 runs to 17 residues. The CDR3, as DNA: TGTGCCGGCAGCCCCCCTACAGGGAGCTTTGGGGCCAACGTCCTGACTTTC. Translated, it gives CAGSPPTGSFGANVLTF.

For this clonotype: Likely a read error: the CDR3 ends without its conserved phenylalanine or tryptophan. This sequence joins TRBV11-2 and TRBJ2-3, with D possibly being TRBD2 (5 bases). The CDR3 length is 16 residues. CDR1 and CDR2 from the germline V gene are SGHAT and FQNNGV. CDR3 nucleotides: TGTGCCAGCAACTTAGTTGCCGGGATTGGCACAGATACGCAGTATCTT. This translates into CASNLVAGIGTDTQYL.

A remark on this clonotype: The junction departs from germline at one end; a sequencing error may be responsible. This sequence joins TRBV30 and TRBJ1-2, with no clear D. Germline loops: CDR1 GTSNPN, CDR2 SVGIG (reference sequence). There are 12 residues in the CDR3. The CDR3 DNA sequence: TGTGTCTGGAGTGACTCTGACTATGGCTACACCTTC. Translation gives CVWSDSDYGYTF.

The rearrangement joins TRBV12-3 or TRBV12-4 to TRBJ2-7; D tentatively reads TRBD1 or TRBD2 (6 bases each). CDR3 length equals 15 residues. Trimming stripped 6 bases from V and 1 base from J, with 16 bases between. CDR3 region: CASSPGGGKSYEQYF. The CDR3 region has the DNA TGTGCCAGCAGCCCCGGGGGCGGGAAGTCCTACGAGCAGTACTTC.

Points on this clonotype: A much more abundant neighbour one base away suggests this may be a read error. The chain carries TRBV5-5 and TRBJ2-7; no reliable D call. Trimming pared 1 base from V and 3 bases from J, leaving 8 bases between. The CDR3 covers 13 residues. Germline-derived CDR1 and CDR2 are SGHKS and YYEKEE (reference sequence). This CDR3 reads CASSLSPVYEQYF. The CDR3 bases are TGTGCCAGCAGCTTGTCTCCGGTCTACGAGCAGTACTTC.

This clonotype was detected many times. The V gene is TRBV4-2, the J gene TRBJ1-1; D uncertain. CDR3 length equals 13 residues. Germline V gene sequence: CDR1 LGHNA, CDR2 YNFKEQ. The V end was cut by 6 bases, the J end by 3 bases, with 11 bases between. This CDR3 reads CASRLKRDTEAFF. Written as DNA, the CDR3 is TGTGCCAGCAGGCTAAAGAGGGACACTGAAGCTTTCTTT.

With respect to this clonotype: A much larger clone differs from this one at a single base, so this may be a read error. The chain uses TRBV28 and TRBJ1-1; D is uncertain. The V end was cut by 6 bases, the J end by 1 base, with 15 bases between. CDR1 and CDR2 (germline): MDHEN, SYDVKM. This CDR3 contains 15 residues. Here the CDR3 reads CASSGYREGNTEAFF. The CDR3 nucleotides are TGTGCCAGCAGCGGATATCGGGAGGGGAACACTGAAGCTTTCTTT.

On this clonotype: This may stem from a read error, because a much larger clone lies one nucleotide away. This chain uses TRBV28 with TRBJ1-2, with D uncertain. The CDR3 runs to 13 residues. Germline CDR1 reads MDHEN; CDR2 reads SYDVKM. V lost 7 bases and J 6 bases, leaving 15 bases between the germline ends. CDR3 bases: TGTGCCAGCAATCAGACGGGCAAGCATGGCTACACCTTC. Translated: CASNQTGKHGYTF.

Worth noting for this clonotype: Its ends do not fully match the called genes, so a read error is possible. J is TRBJ2-7 and V is TRBV6-2 or TRBV6-3; TRBD2 matches 9 bases. The CDR3 runs 16 residues. CDR1 MNHEY and CDR2 SVGEGT come from the germline V gene. This CDR3 reads CANSYLRLAVPYEQYF. The DNA of the CDR3 is TGTGCCAACAGTTACTTAAGACTAGCGGTTCCCTACGAGCAGTACTTC.

This clonotype has a single count. A read error may explain this, as a much larger clone is one base away. The chain recombines TRBV6-1 with TRBJ2-4; 12 nucleotides align to TRBD1. This CDR3 region has 16 residues. Trimming removed 7 bases from V and 10 bases from J; junction bases left unmatched: 14. CDR1 MNHNS and CDR2 SASEGT come from the germline V gene. CDR3 sequence (DNA): TGTGCCAGCACTGAGGGGACAGGGGGCTGGAGGGAAATTCAGTACTTC. This translates into CASTEGTGGWREIQYF.

A remark on this clonotype: Germline is not matched at one junction end, which may reflect a read error. The chain couples TRBV29-1 to TRBJ2-7; maybe TRBD2 (6 bases). The length of the CDR3 is 15 residues. Germline lookup yields CDR1 SQVTM and CDR2 ANQGSEA. The CDR3 loop is CGVDSGGASSYDQYF. The CDR3 DNA is TGCGGCGTTGATAGTGGAGGGGCTAGCTCCTACGACCAGTACTTC.

Remarks on this clonotype: Given the absence of the conserved phenylalanine or tryptophan at the CDR3 end, a read error is likely. This chain connects TRBV12-3 or TRBV12-4 to TRBJ1-5, with D uncertain. The CDR3 runs 13 residues. V shed 3 bases and J shed 7 bases, with 10 bases lying between them. In DNA form, the CDR3 reads TGTGCCAGCAGTTTTTCCTCGTACCAGCCCCAGCATTTA. Amino acids: CASSFSSYQPQHL.

In this sample, this clonotype turned up many times. The CDR3 is CASRPGTVEQPQHF. CDR3 nucleotides: TGTGCCAGCAGGCCGGGGACAGTGGAACAGCCCCAGCATTTT. The V and J genes are TRBV12-3 or TRBV12-4 and TRBJ1-5, with 7 bases that match TRBD1. The CDR3 spans 14 residues. J was trimmed by 7 bases and V by 6 bases; bases with no gene match: 9.

There are a few counts of this clonotype. A read error may explain this, as a much larger clone is one base away. The chain employs TRBV6-1 and TRBJ2-7; 8 nucleotides match TRBD2. The CDR3 length is 17 residues. Per germline, CDR1 MNHNS and CDR2 SASEGT. V lost 2 bases to trimming and J lost 1 base; unmatched junction nucleotides: 10. In DNA, the CDR3 is TGTGCCAGCAGTGAATGGCGGACTAGCTGGAGATCCTACGAGCAGTACTTC. Amino acids: CASSEWRTSWRSYEQYF.

In this sample, this clonotype turned up many times. This chain's CDR3 is CASSYRTGLGYEQYF. Here the CDR3 DNA reads TGTGCCAGCAGTTACAGGACAGGGTTAGGGTACGAGCAGTACTTC. The chain couples TRBV6-6 to TRBJ2-7; 8 nucleotides agree with TRBD1. The trim removed 2 bases at V and 4 bases at J, leaving 7 bases unmatched. The CDR3 runs to 15 residues. Germline assignment: CDR1 MNHNY and CDR2 SVGAGI (reference sequence).

Regarding this clonotype: Compared with germline, one end of the junction differs, possibly owing to a read error. The chain joins TRBV11-2 to TRBJ1-4; D unresolved. CDR1 and CDR2 (germline): SGHAT, FQNNGV. The CDR3 is 16 amino acids. Here the CDR3 DNA reads TGTGCCAGCAGCTTAGGCTTCCTTTCCGCTGGAGAAAAGCTGTTTTTT. As protein: CASSLGFLSAGEKLFF.

To note about this clonotype: The junction does not match germline at one end; this may be a read error. The chain joins TRBV11-2 to TRBJ2-1, with 7 bases matching TRBD1. CDR3 length equals 17 residues. The germline CDR1 and CDR2 sequences are SGHAT and FQNNGV. The CDR3 DNA reads as TGTGTCAGCGGCTTACGACCGGGACAGAGATTCTACGATGAGCAGTTCTTC. Translation gives CVSGLRPGQRFYDEQFF.

In this sample, this clonotype turned up many times. The rearrangement joins TRBV29-1 to TRBJ2-3; D unresolved. Trimming cost V 0 bases and J 0 bases, with 13 bases left between them. The CDR3 is 16 amino acids. Germline V lookup: CDR1 SQVTM, CDR2 ANQGSEA. The CDR3 loop reads CSVEEIWTPSTDTQYF. The CDR3 DNA reads TGCAGCGTTGAAGAAATATGGACCCCGAGCACAGATACGCAGTATTTT.

A remark on this clonotype: The CDR3 does not close with the conserved phenylalanine or tryptophan, likely indicating a read error. This chain links TRBV11-2 with TRBJ2-2, with D unclear. The CDR3 spans 16 residues. From germline, CDR1 is SGHAT and CDR2 FQNNGV. This chain's CDR3 is CANSDGRKTNTGELFS. The CDR3 DNA sequence: TGTGCCAACAGCGACGGACGCAAAACGAACACCGGGGAGCTGTTTTCT.

Details on this clonotype: Germline and junction disagree at one end, which may indicate a read error. The chain links TRBV4-1 to TRBJ2-5; 9 positions agree with TRBD1. CDR1 and CDR2 from the germline V gene are MGHRA and YSYEKL. The CDR3 extends over 18 amino acids. CDR3 protein: CASAPAGRNRGPQDTQYF. The CDR3, as DNA: TGTGCCAGCGCTCCCGCGGGCCGTAACAGGGGGCCTCAAGATACCCAGTACTTC.

The table lists this clonotype with a count of one. One end of the junction varies from germline; a read error may be responsible. The chain joins TRBV11-2 to TRBJ2-1; D possibly matches TRBD1 or TRBD2 (5 bases each). Germline values: CDR1 SGHAT, CDR2 FQNNGV. The CDR3 is 15 amino acids. CDR3: CTSSLEGNLINEQFF. CDR3 DNA: TGTACCAGCAGCTTAGAGGGGAATCTCATCAATGAGCAGTTCTTC. The full variable domain, rest sourced from reference TRBV11-2 and TRBJ2-1, is EAGVAQSPRYKIIEKRQSVAFWCNPISGHATLYWYQQILGQGPKLLIQFQNNGVVDDSQLPKDRFSAERLKGVDSTLKIQPAKLEDSAVYLCTSSLEGNLINEQFFGPGTRLTVL.

In regard to this clonotype: It is likely a read error, because the conserved phenylalanine at the end of the CDR3 is missing. V is TRBV4-1 and J is TRBJ2-1, with TRBD2 matching over 8 bases. The germline V gene has CDR1 MGHRA and CDR2 YSYEKL. The CDR3 loop spans 17 amino acids. In DNA, the CDR3 is TGCGCCAGCAGCGATGGCCGGGAGGGGTATCTCTACAAAGAGCAGTTCCTC. This sequence encodes CASSDGREGYLYKEQFL.

As concerns this clonotype: Possible read error: a much larger clone is one base away. The chain couples TRBV5-1 to TRBJ2-7; TRBD1 matches at 7 bases. There are 14 residues in the CDR3. The J segment lost 3 bases and the V segment lost 1 base, leaving 4 bases of the junction unmatched. CDR1 is SGHRS and CDR2 is YFSETQ in the germline V gene. As DNA, the CDR3 is TGCGCCAGCAGCTTGAGACAGGGATTCTACGAGCAGTACTTC. This gives the protein CASSLRQGFYEQYF.